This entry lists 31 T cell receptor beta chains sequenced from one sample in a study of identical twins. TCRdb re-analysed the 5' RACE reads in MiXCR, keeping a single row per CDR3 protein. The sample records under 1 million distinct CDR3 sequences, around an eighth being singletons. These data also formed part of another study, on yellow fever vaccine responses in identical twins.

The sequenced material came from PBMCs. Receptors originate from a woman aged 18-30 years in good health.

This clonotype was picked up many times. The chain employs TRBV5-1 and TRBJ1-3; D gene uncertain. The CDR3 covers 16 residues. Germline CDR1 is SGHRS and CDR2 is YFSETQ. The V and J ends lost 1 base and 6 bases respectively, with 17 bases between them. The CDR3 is CASSLSASRMENTIYF. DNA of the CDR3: TGCGCCAGCAGCTTGTCGGCCTCAAGGATGGAAAACACCATATATTTT.

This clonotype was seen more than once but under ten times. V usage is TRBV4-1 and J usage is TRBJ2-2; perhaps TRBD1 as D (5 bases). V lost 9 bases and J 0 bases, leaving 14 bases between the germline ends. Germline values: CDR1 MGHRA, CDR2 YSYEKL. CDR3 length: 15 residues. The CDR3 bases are TGCGCCAGTAGACAGACGCTATCGAACACCGGGGAGCTGTTTTTT. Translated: CASRQTLSNTGELFF.

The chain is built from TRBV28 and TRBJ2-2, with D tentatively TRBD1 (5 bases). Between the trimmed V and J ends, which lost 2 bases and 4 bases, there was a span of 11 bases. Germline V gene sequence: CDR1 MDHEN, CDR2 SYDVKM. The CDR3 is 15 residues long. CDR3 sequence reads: CASSLLDSGTGELFF. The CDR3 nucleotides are TGTGCCAGCAGTTTACTTGACAGTGGCACCGGGGAGCTGTTTTTT.

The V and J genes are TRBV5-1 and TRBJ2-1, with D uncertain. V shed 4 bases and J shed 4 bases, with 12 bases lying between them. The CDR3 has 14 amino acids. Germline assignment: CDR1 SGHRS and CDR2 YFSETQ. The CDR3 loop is CASSASVGYNEQFF. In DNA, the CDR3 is TGCGCCAGCAGCGCCTCAGTGGGTTACAATGAGCAGTTCTTC.

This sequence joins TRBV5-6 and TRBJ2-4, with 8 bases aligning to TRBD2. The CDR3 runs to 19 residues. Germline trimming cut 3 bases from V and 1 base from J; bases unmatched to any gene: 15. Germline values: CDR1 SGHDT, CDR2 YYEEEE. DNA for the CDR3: TGTGCCAGCAGCTCCGAAAGCGGGAGACGGAGGAGGGCCAAAAACATTCAGTACTTC. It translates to CASSSESGRRRRAKNIQYF.

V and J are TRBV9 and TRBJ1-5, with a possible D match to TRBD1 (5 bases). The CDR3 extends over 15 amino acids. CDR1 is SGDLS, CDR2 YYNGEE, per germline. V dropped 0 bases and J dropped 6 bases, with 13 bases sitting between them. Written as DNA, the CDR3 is TGTGCCAGCAGCGTAGATGGGGGGGTCGGTCAGCCCCAGCATTTT. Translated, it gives CASSVDGGVGQPQHF. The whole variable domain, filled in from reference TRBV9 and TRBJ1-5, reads DSGVTQTPKHLITATGQRVTLRCSPRSGDLSVYWYQQSLDQGLQFLIQYYNGEERAKGNILERFSAQQFPDLHSELNLSSLELGDSALYFCASSVDGGVGQPQHFGDGTRLSIL.

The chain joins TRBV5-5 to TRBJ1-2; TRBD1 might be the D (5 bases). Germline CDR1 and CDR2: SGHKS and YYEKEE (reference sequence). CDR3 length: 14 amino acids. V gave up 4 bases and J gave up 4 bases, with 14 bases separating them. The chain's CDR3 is CASSTLQASYGYTF. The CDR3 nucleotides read TGTGCCAGCAGCACGTTACAGGCGAGCTATGGCTACACCTTC.

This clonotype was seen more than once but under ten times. The CDR3 DNA reads as TGTGCCAGCAGCGGACAGGCATCGTTTAGCACAGATACGCAGTATTTT. It encodes CASSGQASFSTDTQYF. This rearrangement joins TRBV6-1 to TRBJ2-3; 7 bases fit TRBD1. Trimming at V came to 6 bases and at J to 0 bases, leaving 9 bases not matched to a gene. The CDR3 is 16 amino acids. CDR1 is MNHNS and CDR2 is SASEGT in the germline V gene.

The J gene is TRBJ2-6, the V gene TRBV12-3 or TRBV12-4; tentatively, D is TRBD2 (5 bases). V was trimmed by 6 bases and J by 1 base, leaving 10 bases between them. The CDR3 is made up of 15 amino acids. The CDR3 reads CASSHSGSGANVLTF. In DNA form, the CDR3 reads TGTGCCAGCAGCCATTCGGGGTCTGGGGCCAACGTCCTGACTTTC.

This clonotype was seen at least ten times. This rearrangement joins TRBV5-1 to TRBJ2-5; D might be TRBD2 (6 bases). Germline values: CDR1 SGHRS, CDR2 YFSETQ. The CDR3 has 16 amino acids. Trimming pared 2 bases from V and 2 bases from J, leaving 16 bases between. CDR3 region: CASSLVRDSSQETQYF. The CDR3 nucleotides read TGCGCCAGCAGCTTAGTCCGGGACTCCTCTCAAGAGACCCAGTACTTC.

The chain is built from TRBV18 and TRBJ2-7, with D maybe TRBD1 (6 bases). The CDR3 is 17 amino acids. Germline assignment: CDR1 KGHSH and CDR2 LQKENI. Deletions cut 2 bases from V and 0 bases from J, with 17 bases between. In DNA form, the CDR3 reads TGTGCCAGCTCACCAGGAAGGGGAACAGGGAGCTCCTACGAGCAGTACTTC. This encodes CASSPGRGTGSSYEQYF.

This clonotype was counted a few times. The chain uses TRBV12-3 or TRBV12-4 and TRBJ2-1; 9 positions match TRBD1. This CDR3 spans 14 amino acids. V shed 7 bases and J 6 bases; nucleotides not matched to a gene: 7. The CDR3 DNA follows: TGTGCCAGCAACACCGGGACAGGGAGCAATGAGCAGTTCTTC. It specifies CASNTGTGSNEQFF.

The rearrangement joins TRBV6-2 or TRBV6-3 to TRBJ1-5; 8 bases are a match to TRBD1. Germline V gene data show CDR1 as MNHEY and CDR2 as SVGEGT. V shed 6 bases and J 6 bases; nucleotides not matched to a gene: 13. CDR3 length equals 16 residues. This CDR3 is CASSKGTGVFPQPQHF. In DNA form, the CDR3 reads TGTGCCAGCAGCAAGGGGACAGGAGTATTCCCTCAGCCCCAGCATTTT.

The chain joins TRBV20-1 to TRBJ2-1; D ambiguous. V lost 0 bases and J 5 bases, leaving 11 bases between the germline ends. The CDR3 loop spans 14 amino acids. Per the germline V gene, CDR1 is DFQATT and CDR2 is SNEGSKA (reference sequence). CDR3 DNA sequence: TGCAGTGCTAGAGATCTATTAGGAAACAATGAGCAGTTCTTC. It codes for CSARDLLGNNEQFF.

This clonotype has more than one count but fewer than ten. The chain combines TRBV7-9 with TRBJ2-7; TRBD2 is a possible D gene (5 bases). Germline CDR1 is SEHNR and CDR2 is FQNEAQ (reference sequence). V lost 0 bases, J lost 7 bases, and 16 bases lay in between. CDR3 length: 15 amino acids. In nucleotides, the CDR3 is TGTGCCAGCAGCTTAGCCGTAGAAGCCTCGGGAGAGCAGTACTTC. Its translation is CASSLAVEASGEQYF.

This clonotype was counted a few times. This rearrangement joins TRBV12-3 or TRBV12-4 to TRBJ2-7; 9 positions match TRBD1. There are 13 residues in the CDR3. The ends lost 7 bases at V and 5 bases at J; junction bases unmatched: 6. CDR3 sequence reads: CASKDRGNNEQYF. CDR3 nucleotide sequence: TGTGCCAGCAAAGACAGGGGGAACAACGAGCAGTACTTC.

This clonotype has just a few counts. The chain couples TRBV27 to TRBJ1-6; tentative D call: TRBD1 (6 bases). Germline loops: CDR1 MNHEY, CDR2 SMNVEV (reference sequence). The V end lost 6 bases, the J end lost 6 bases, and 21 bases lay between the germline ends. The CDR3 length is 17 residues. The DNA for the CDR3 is TGTGCCAGCAGAGCGGATACCCTGGGCAGGGGTAATTCACCCCTCCACTTT. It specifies CASRADTLGRGNSPLHF.

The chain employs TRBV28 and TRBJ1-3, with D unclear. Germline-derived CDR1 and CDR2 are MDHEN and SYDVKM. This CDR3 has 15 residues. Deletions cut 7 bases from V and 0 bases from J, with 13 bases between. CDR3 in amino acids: CASNSHPDSGNTIYF. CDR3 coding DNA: TGTGCCAGCAACTCTCACCCGGACTCTGGAAACACCATATATTTT.

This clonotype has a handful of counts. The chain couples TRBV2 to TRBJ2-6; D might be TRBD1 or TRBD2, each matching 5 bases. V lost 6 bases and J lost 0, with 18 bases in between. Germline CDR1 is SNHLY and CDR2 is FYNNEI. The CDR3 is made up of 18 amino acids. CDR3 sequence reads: CASSRGSQQLSGANVLTF. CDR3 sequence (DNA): TGTGCCAGCAGCCGGGGCAGCCAACAACTCTCTGGGGCCAACGTCCTGACTTTC.

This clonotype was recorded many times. CDR3 protein: CASRAGASEQFF. CDR3 coding DNA: TGTGCCAGCAGGGCGGGGGCGAGTGAGCAGTTCTTC. The rearrangement joins TRBV12-3 or TRBV12-4 to TRBJ2-1; tentatively, D is TRBD2 (7 bases). This CDR3 has 12 amino acids. V was trimmed by 6 bases and J by 9 bases, leaving 12 bases between them.

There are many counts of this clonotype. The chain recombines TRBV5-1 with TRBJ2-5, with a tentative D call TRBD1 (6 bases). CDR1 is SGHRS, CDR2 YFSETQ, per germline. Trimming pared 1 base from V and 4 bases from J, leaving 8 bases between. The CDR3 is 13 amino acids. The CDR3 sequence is CASSLTGTETQYF. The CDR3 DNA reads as TGCGCCAGCAGCTTGACAGGGACAGAGACCCAGTACTTC.

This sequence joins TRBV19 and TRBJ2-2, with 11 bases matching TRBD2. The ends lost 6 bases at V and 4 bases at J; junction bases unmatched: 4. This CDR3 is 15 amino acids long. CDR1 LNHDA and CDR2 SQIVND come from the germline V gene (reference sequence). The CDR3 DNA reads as TGTGCCAGTAGACTAGCGGGGGCCCTCACCGGGGAGCTGTTTTTT. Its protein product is CASRLAGALTGELFF.

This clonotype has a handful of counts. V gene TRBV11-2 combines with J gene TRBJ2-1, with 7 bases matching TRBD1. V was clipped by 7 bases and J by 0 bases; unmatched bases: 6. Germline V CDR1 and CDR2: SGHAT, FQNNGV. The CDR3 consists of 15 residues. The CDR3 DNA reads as TGTGCCAGCACCAGAGCAGGGGGCTCCTACAATGAGCAGTTCTTC. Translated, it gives CASTRAGGSYNEQFF.

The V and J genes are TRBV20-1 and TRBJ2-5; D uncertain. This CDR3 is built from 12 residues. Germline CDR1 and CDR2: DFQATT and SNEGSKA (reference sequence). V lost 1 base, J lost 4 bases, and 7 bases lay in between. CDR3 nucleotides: TGCAGTGCTAGAGGGGCAGTAGAGACCCAGTACTTC. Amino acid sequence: CSARGAVETQYF.

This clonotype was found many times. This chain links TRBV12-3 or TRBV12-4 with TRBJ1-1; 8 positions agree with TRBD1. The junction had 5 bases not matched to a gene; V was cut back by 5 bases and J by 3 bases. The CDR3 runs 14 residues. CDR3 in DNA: TGTGCCAGCAGTCTACAGGGGGGGGACACTGAAGCTTTCTTT. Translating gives CASSLQGGDTEAFF.

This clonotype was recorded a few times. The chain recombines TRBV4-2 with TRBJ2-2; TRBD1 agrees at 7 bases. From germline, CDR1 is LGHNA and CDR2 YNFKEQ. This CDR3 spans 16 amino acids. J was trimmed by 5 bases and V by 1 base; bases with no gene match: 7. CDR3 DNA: TGTGCCAGCAGCCAAGGGACAGGAGCGTTTACCGGGGAGCTGTTTTTT. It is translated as CASSQGTGAFTGELFF.

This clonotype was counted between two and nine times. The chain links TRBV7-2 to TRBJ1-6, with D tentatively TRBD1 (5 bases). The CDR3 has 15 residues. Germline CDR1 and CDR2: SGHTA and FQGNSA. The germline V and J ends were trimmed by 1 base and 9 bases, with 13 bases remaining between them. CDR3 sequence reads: CASSLEVGTRSPLHF. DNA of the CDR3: TGTGCCAGCAGCTTAGAAGTAGGGACGCGTTCACCCCTCCACTTT.

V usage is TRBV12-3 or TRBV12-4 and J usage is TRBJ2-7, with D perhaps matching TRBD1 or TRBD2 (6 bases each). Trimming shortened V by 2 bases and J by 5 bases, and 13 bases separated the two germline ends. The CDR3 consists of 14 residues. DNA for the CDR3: TGTGCCAGCAGTTTATTACAGGGCGGGAACGAGCAGTACTTC. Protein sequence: CASSLLQGGNEQYF.

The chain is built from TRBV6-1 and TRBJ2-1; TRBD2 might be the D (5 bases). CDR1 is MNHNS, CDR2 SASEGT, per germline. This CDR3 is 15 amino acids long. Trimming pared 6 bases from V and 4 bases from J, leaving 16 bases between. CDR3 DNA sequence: TGTGCCAGCAGACCGGACTTTTTAGGGTACAATGAGCAGTTCTTC. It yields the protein CASRPDFLGYNEQFF.

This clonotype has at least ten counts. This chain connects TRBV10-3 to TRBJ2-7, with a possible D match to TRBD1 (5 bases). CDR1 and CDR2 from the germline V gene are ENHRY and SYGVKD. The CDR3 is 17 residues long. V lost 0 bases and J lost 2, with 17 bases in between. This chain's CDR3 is CAISESITAGPTYEQYF. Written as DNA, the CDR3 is TGTGCCATCAGTGAGTCGATAACAGCAGGGCCTACCTACGAGCAGTACTTC.

The CDR3 region is CASSNIGGTEAFF. Written as DNA, the CDR3 is TGTGCCAGCAGTAACATCGGGGGGACTGAAGCTTTCTTT. The rearrangement uses TRBV6-5 and TRBJ1-1; D is possibly TRBD1 (5 bases). The germline V gene has CDR1 MNHEY and CDR2 SVGAGI. The CDR3 is 13 residues long. Trimming took off 5 bases at V and 5 bases at J, with 12 bases between the two ends.